This TCR beta chain was observed in a study of control samples from healthy donors and cancer patients. This CDR3 is built from 14 residues. Looked up from germline, CDR1 is SNHLY and CDR2 is FYNNEI. V shed 3 bases and J shed 4 bases, with 10 bases lying between them. Repertoires were generated with immunoSEQ multiplex PCR, while TCRdb's copy carries only in-frame clones and drops some. The table has 75,000 to 90,000 clones, approximately 88% seen once. The sample consisted of PBMCs. The receptor was isolated from a woman aged 45 to 65 with colorectal cancer. The chain couples TRBV2 to TRBJ1-3; tentative D call: TRBD1 (6 bases). DNA of the CDR3: TGTGCCAGCAGTGATCCAGGGGTCGGAAACACCATATATTTT. As protein: CASSDPGVGNTIYF.